The T cell receptor beta chain described here comes from a study of post-analysis software for immune sequencing data. As for the study in general: In terms of disease course, relapsing-remitting, secondary progressive and progressive-relapsing multiple sclerosis were included. The study's findings and limits: TRBV5-6, TRBV5-1 and TRBV20-1 were among four or five TRBV segments more frequent in patients than controls. There was significantly lower normalized Chao1 diversity in multiple sclerosis patients than in controls.

Remarks on this clonotype: Its specificity is unknown.

CDR1 SGHKS and CDR2 YYEKEE come from the germline V gene (reference sequence). The CDR3 has 14 amino acids. Libraries were made from TCR beta cDNA, and they carried unique molecular identifiers. MiXCR, run by TCRdb on the PCR reads, gives a single entry per CDR3 protein. The repertoire holds hundreds of thousands of distinct CDR3 sequences, with roughly 50% as singletons. The chain employs TRBV5-5 and TRBJ2-4; D remains ambiguous. The DNA end favors TRBJ2-7, so the J call may be wrong. The sequenced sample consisted of blood. This clonotype was obtained from a girl aged 10-17 years with multiple sclerosis. CDR3 bases: TGTGCCAGCACCCCGTATGTTAAGGGCTACGAGCAGTACTTC. This gives the protein CASTPYVKGYEQYF.